The sequence of this TCR beta chain was determined in a study of CD8 T cells in ankylosing spondylitis. Points from the study as a whole: Those disease-linked clones were CD8+; they were also relatively rare in peripheral blood. A TCR beta motif of under 10 highly homologous variants appeared characteristic of ankylosing spondylitis blood. Existing reports had already noted some motif variants in reactive arthritis synovial fluid and blood.

This clonotype was counted only a few times. Its antigen remains unknown. Germline CDR1 reads MDHEN; CDR2 reads SYDVKM. The V end was cut by 6 bases, the J end by 0 bases, with 12 bases between. The CDR3 contains 16 residues. Quantitative 5'-RACE with molecular barcodes was used to make the TCR beta libraries. MiXCR was run by TCRdb on the 5' RACE reads, yielding one entry per CDR3 protein. The table lists approximately 140,000 distinct CDR3 sequences, under 45% of them singletons, with approximately 16% in the top ten. The J gene is TRBJ1-6, the V gene TRBV28, with no clear D. The source material was synovial fluid, either unsorted or a sorted T cell fraction (not recorded which). The TCR originated in a male donor with ankylosing spondylitis. The CDR3 sequence: CASRMKEGSYNSPLHF. The CDR3 DNA sequence: TGTGCCAGCAGGATGAAAGAGGGCTCCTATAATTCACCCCTCCACTTT.